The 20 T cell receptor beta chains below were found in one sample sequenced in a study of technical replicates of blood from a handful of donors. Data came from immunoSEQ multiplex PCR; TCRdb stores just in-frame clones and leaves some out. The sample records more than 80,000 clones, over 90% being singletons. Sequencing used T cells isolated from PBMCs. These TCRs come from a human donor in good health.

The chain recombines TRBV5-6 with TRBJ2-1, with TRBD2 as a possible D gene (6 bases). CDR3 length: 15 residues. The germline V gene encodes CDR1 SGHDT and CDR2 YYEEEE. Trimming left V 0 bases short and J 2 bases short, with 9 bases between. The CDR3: CASSLAGLAYNEQFF. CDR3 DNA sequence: TGTGCCAGCAGCTTGGCGGGACTGGCCTACAATGAGCAGTTCTTC.

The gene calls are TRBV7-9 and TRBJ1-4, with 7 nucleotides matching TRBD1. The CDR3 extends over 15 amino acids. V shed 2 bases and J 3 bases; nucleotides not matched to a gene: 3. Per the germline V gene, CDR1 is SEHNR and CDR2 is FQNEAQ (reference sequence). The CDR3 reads CASSLRTGPNEKLFF. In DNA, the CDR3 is TGTGCCAGCAGCTTACGGACAGGTCCTAATGAAAAACTGTTTTTT.

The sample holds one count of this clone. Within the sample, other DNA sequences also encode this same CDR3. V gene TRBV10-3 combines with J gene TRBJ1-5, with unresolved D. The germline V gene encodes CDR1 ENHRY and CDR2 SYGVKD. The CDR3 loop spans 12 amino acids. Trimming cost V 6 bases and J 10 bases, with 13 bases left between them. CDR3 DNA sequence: TGTGCCATCAGATCGGGGAACCAACCCCAGCATTTT. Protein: CAIRSGNQPQHF.

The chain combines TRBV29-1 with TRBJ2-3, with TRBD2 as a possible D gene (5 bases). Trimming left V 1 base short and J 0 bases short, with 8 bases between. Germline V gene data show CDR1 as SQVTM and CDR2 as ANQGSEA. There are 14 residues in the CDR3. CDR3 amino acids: CSVEGRGSTDTQYF. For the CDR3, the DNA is TGCAGCGTTGAAGGTCGCGGGAGCACAGATACGCAGTATTTT.

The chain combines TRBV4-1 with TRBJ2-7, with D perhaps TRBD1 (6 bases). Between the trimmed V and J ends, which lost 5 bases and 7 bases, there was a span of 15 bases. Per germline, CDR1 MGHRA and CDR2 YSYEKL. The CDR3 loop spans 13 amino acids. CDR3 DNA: TGCGCCAGCAGCAATTCATTCACAGGGGAGCAGTACTTC. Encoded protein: CASSNSFTGEQYF.

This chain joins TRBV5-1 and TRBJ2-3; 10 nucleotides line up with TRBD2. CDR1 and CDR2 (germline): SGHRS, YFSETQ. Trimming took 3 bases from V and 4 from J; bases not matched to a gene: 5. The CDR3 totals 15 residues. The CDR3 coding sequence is TGCGCCAGCAGCTCCACTAGCGGGAATGCAGATACGCAGTATTTT. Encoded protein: CASSSTSGNADTQYF.

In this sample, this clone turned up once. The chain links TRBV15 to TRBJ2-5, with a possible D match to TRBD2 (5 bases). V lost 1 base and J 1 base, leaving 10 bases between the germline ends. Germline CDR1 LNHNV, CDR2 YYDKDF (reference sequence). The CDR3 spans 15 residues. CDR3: CATSRVTGIQETQYF. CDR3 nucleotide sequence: TGTGCCACCAGCAGAGTGACGGGGATCCAAGAGACCCAGTACTTC.

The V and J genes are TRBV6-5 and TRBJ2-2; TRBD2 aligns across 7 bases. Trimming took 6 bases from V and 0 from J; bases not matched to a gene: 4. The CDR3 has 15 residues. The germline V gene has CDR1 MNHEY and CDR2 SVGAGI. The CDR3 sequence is CASSAAGANTGELFF. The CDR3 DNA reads TGTGCCAGCAGCGCGGCGGGGGCGAACACCGGGGAGCTGTTTTTT.

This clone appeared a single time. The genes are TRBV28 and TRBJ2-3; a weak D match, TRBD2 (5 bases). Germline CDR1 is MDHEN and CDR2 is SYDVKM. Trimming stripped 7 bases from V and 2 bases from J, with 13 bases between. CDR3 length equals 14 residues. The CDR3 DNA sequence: TGTGCCAGCACCCGAGGGCAAATCACAGATACGCAGTATTTT. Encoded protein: CASTRGQITDTQYF.

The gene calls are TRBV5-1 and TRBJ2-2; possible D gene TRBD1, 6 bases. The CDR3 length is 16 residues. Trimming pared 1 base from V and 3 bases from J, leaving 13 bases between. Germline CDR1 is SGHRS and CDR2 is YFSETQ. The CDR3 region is CASSLNNRVDTGELFF. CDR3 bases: TGCGCCAGCAGCTTGAATAACAGGGTGGACACCGGGGAGCTGTTTTTT.

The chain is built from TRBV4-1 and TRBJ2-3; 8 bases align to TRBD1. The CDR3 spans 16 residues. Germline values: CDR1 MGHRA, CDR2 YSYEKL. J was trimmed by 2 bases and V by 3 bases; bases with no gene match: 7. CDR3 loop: CASSHLGQENTDTQYF. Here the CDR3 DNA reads TGCGCCAGCAGCCACCTGGGACAGGAGAACACAGATACGCAGTATTTT.

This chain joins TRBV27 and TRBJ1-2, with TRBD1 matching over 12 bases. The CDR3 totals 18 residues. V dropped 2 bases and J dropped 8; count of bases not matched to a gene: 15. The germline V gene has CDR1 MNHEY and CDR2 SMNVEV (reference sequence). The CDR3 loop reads CASSLRWGQGAGSVGYTF. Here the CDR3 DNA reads TGTGCCAGCAGTTTAAGGTGGGGACAGGGGGCAGGTTCGGTCGGCTACACCTTC.

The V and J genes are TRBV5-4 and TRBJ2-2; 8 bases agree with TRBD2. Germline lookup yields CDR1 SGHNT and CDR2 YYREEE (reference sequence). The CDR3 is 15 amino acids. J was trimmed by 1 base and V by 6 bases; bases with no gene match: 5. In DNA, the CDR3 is TGTGCCAGCAACAACGCGGGAGGGAACACCGGGGAGCTGTTTTTT. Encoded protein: CASNNAGGNTGELFF.

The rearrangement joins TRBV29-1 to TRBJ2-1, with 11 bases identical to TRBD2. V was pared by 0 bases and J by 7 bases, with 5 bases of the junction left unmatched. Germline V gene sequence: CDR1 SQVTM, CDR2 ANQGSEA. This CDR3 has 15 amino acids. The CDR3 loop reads CSVEDLSGRENEQFF. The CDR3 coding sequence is TGCAGCGTTGAAGATCTTAGCGGGAGGGAAAATGAGCAGTTCTTC.

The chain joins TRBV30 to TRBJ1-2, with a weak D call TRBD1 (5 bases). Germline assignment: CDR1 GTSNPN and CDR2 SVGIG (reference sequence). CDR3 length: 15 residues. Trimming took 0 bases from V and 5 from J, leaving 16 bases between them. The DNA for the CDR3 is TGTGCCTGGAGTGTTACAATCCGGGACTCATATGGCTACACCTTC. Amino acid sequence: CAWSVTIRDSYGYTF.

This CDR3 is CASSLFWPEQYF. CDR3 nucleotides: TGTGCCAGCAGCTTATTTTGGCCCGAGCAGTACTTC. The rearrangement uses TRBV7-9 and TRBJ2-7; D is undetermined. The CDR3 totals 12 residues. The germline CDR1 and CDR2 sequences are SEHNR and FQNEAQ (reference sequence). Trimming cost V 2 bases and J 6 bases, with 8 bases left between them.

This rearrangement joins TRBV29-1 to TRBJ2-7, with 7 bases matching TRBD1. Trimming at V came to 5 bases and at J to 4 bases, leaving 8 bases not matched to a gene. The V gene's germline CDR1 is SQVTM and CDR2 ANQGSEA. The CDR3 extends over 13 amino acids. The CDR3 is CSVSGTEGYEQYF. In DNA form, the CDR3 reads TGCAGCGTTTCCGGGACAGAGGGGTACGAGCAGTACTTC.

CDR3 sequence: CASRYPGQAYGYTF. CDR3 nucleotides: TGTGCCAGCCGGTACCCCGGACAGGCCTATGGCTACACCTTC. V and J are TRBV25-1 and TRBJ1-2, with 7 nucleotides matching TRBD1. The CDR3 has 14 amino acids. Unmatched junction bases numbered 10, after V lost 8 bases and J lost 4 bases. The V gene's germline CDR1 is MGHDK and CDR2 SYGVNS.

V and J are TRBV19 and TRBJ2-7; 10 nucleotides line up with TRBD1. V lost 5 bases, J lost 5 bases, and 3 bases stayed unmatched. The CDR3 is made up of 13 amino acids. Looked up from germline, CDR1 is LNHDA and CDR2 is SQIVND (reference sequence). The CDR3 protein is CASSPDRGDEQYF. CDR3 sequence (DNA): TGTGCCAGTAGTCCGGACAGGGGGGACGAGCAGTACTTC.

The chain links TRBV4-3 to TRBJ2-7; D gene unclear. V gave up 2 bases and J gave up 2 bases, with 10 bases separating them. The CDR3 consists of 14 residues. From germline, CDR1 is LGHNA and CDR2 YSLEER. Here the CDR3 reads CASSQSMSTYEQYF. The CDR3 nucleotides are TGCGCCAGCAGCCAAAGTATGTCTACCTACGAGCAGTACTTC.